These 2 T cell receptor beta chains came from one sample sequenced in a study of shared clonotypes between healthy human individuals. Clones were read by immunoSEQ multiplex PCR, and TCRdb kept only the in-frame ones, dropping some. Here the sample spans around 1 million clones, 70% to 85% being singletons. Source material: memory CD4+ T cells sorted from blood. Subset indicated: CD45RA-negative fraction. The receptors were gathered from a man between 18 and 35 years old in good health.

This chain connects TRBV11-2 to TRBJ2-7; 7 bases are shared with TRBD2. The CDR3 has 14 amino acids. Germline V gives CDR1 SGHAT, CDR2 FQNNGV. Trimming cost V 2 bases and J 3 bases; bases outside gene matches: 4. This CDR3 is CASSLFGGGYEQYF. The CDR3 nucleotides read TGTGCCAGCAGCTTATTTGGGGGGGGCTACGAGCAGTACTTC.

CDR3 residues: CASSAPGRTLNTEAFF. The CDR3 DNA follows: TGTGCCAGTAGCGCCCCCGGCAGGACCCTGAACACTGAAGCTTTCTTT. This chain links TRBV19 with TRBJ1-1; no clear D. Trimming removed 6 bases from V and 0 bases from J, with 17 bases in between. Germline V gives CDR1 LNHDA, CDR2 SQIVND (reference sequence). The CDR3 is made up of 16 amino acids.